This TCR beta chain is drawn from a study of T-cell memory formation after mild COVID-19. Study at large: The two donors had largely donor-specific TCR clusters.

Points on this clonotype: Its specificity is unknown.

Losses at the gene ends were 5 bases for V and 8 bases for J; bases not matched to a gene: 6. This CDR3 region has 15 residues. CDR1 SGHTA and CDR2 FQGTGA come from the germline V gene. Findings and limits, study-wide: Pre-infection memory already had some responding clones, implying cross-reactive memory joined. Clones shrinking from day 15 to 85 showed even CD4/CD8 mixes; later expanders tilted CD4+.

The TCR alpha and TCR beta cDNA libraries, bearing sample barcodes and UMIs, were generated by 5'RACE using constant-segment primers. TCRdb reanalysed the 5' RACE reads using MiXCR and keeps one entry per CDR3 protein. The sample has about 350,000 distinct CDR3 sequences; roughly 19% are singletons. The sequence was collected from a man between 18 and 35 years old who had mild COVID-19 (a few samples of this study predate the infection). Cell type and time point are not known. The source material was PBMCs or a T cell subset sorted from them (not recorded which). J is TRBJ2-1 and V is TRBV7-3; TRBD2 agrees at 13 bases. The CDR3 loop reads CASSTTSGGADEQFF. DNA for the CDR3: TGTGCCAGCAGCACAACTAGCGGGGGGGCCGATGAGCAGTTCTTC. The full variable domain, in which reference TRBV7-3 and TRBJ2-1 provide the parts outside the CDR3, is GAGVSQTPSNKVTEKGKYVELRCDPISGHTALYWYRQSLGQGPEFLIYFQGTGAADDSGLPNDRFFAVRPEGSVSTLKIQRTERGDSAVYLCASSTTSGGADEQFFGPGTRLTVL.